This T cell receptor (beta chain) originates from a study of T cell clusters in autoimmune cytopenias. Study overall: Per sample, median TRB depth was approximately 48,000 reads, yielding a median roughly 2,200 distinct clonotypes.

Each sample's input was roughly 230 ng genomic DNA, some 38,000 genome equivalents. Points from the study as a whole: TRB repertoire shifts in secondary cytopenia and chronic lymphocytic leukemia mostly reflected lymphoma, not autoimmunity.

This clonotype ranks as medium-sized in terms of frequency. Its antigen is not identified. TRB was amplified by touch-down multiplex PCR, primer pools A and B combined. TCRdb re-analyzed the multiplex PCR reads; it lists each CDR3 protein once, without DNA. Its clone listing holds over 6,500 distinct CDR3 sequences. These data also formed part of another study, on T cell repertoires in aging, cancer and after chemotherapy. This second study notes: Compared with age-matched healthy donors, untreated hematological or solid cancer patients showed higher blood TCR clonality.

The TCR was taken from a human donor with an autoimmune cytopenia or autoimmune hepatitis (not recorded which). Material: peripheral blood.

This chain's CDR3 is CASSLGQIGEQYF. This sequence joins TRBV7-2 and TRBJ2-7; TCRdb's assignment of TRBD1 cannot be checked, as there is no DNA. Germline lookup yields CDR1 SGHTA and CDR2 FQGNSA. CDR3 length equals 13 residues.